The T cell receptor beta chain under discussion was sequenced for a study of cytomegalovirus exposure and HLA in healthy donors. Study-wide points: With further analysis later on, most CMV-associated TCR beta chains appeared HLA-restricted. An analysis was carried out later, and it reportedly showed fewer N-insertions in an Asian-associated ancestry cluster than the approximately 660-donor mean. A highly shared variant cluster was judged a likely technical artifact.

Primers for the PCR totalled 60 Vbeta and 13 Jbeta. Produced via immunoSEQ multiplex PCR; TCRdb's table is partial and in-frame only. The data contain about 190,000 clones, under 80% of them seen just once; the ten biggest clones take up 4% to 5%. In regard to this clone: The antigen is unknown.

The germline gives CDR1 SGHNT, CDR2 YYREEE (reference sequence). The CDR3 sequence is 15 residues long. Germline trimming cut 3 bases from V and 6 bases from J; bases unmatched to any gene: 1. The origin of this receptor is a man aged 25-40 years in good health and CMV-seropositive. V is TRBV5-4 and J is TRBJ2-1; 15 nucleotides line up with TRBD2. The specimen sequenced was PBMCs. CDR3 protein: CASSWGLAGGNEQFF. CDR3 DNA: TGTGCCAGCAGCTGGGGACTAGCGGGGGGCAATGAGCAGTTCTTC.